A single count supports the clone carrying this T cell receptor (beta chain). Antigen: not known. Sequencing was performed with immunoSEQ multiplex PCR; in TCRdb, only in-frame clones are kept and a portion is missing. Of about 6,600 clones in the sample, around 75% were seen once. This sample is drawn from a study of immune cell composition in non-small cell lung cancer. Study conclusions and caveats: Tumour TCR-beta clonality showed no significant link to smoking pack-years.

Germline trimming cut 5 bases from V and 6 bases from J; bases unmatched to any gene: 9. The CDR3 contains 16 residues. Per germline, CDR1 SEHNR and CDR2 FQNEAQ (reference sequence). The chain recombines TRBV7-9 with TRBJ2-1; 11 nucleotides match TRBD2. Sequencing input: lung tumor tissue. The TCR comes from a human donor with non-small cell lung cancer. This CDR3 reads CASSPTGTSGLNEQFF. In nucleotides, the CDR3 is TGTGCCAGCAGCCCCACCGGGACTAGCGGACTCAATGAGCAGTTCTTC.